This T cell receptor beta chain was profiled in a study of OX40 agonist ivuxolimab in advanced cancers. Trimming removed 2 bases from V and 3 bases from J, with 7 bases in between. CDR3 size: 13 residues. CDR1 and CDR2 from the germline V gene are LNHDA and SQIVND (reference sequence). The assay was immunoSEQ multiplex PCR, and TCRdb's table has in-frame clones only and misses some. Of tens of thousands of clones in the sample, 80% to 85% were seen once. This clone was detected only once. The V call is TRBV19, the J call TRBJ2-5; TRBD1 might be the D (6 bases). The clonotype was recovered from an adult with an advanced solid tumor such as melanoma, head and neck, liver or kidney cancer. The sample here was CD4+ or CD8+ T cells sorted from blood, taken in a trial of the OX40 agonist ivuxolimab. CDR3 nucleotide sequence: TGTGCCAGTAGTATATGGGACAAAGAGACCCAGTACTTC. Its protein product is CASSIWDKETQYF. Drawing the rest from reference TRBV19 and TRBJ2-5, the complete variable domain is DGGITQSPKYLFRKEGQNVTLSCEQNLNHDAMYWYRQDPGQGLRLIYYSQIVNDFQKGDIAEGYSVSREKKESFPLTVTSAQKNPTAFYLCASSIWDKETQYFGPGTRLLVL.